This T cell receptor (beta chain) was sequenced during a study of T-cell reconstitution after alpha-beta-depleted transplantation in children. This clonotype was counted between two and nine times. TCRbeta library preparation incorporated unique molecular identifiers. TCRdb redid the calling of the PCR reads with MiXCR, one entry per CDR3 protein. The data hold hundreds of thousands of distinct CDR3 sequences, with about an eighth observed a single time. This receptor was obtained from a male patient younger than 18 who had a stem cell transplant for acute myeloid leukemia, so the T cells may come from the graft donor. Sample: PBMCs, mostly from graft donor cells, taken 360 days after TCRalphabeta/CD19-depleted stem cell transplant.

CDR3 region: CASILRTGGSYEQYF. The DNA for the CDR3 is TGTGCCAGCATCCTACGGACAGGGGGCAGTTACGAGCAGTACTTC. The J gene is TRBJ2-7, the V gene TRBV6-1; the match to TRBD1 covers 11 bases. The V gene end was trimmed by 7 bases and the J gene end by 4 bases; junction bases not matched to a gene: 9. CDR1 and CDR2 from the germline V gene are MNHNS and SASEGT. This CDR3 has 15 residues.